These 27 T cell receptor beta chains were all obtained from the same sample, sequenced in a study of response to subunit inactivated influenza vaccine (dated by TCRdb to 2016 to 2018). Library preparation used RT-PCR. The data were produced on an Illumina HiSeq 2500. TCRdb redid the processing of the public reads, applying fastp at Q25 and MiXCR, and retained in-frame beta chains. Rows are combined by CDR3 protein, so each entry shows the most common genes and DNA. The sample data list around 540,000 distinct CDR3 sequences, and approximately 10% of these were observed just once. The ten largest account for roughly 10% of the sample. Here the sequenced sample was PBMCs from blood, taken on the day of vaccination. These receptors originate from a man aged 45 to 65 who received an inactivated influenza vaccine. Donor details come from another sample of the same person, matched by shared clones.

This clonotype appeared many times. The rearrangement links TRBV5-1 to TRBJ1-1; tentative D call: TRBD1 (5 bases). The V and J ends lost 4 bases and 6 bases respectively, with 19 bases between them. Germline CDR1 and CDR2: SGHRS and YFSETQ. The CDR3 is 15 residues long. The CDR3: CASSLTPGLSSEAFF. The DNA for the CDR3 is TGCGCCAGCAGCCTAACCCCGGGGCTGAGCTCTGAAGCTTTCTTT.

This clonotype has more than one count but fewer than ten. The V and J genes are TRBV29-1 and TRBJ1-4; 8 nucleotides align to TRBD1. Losses at the gene ends were 4 bases for V and 8 bases for J; bases not matched to a gene: 6. Germline V gene lookup returns CDR1 SQVTM and CDR2 ANQGSEA. The CDR3 contains 13 residues. CDR3 region: CSVVGTGREKLFF. The CDR3 nucleotides read TGCAGCGTTGTTGGGACAGGTCGGGAAAAACTGTTTTTT. Using reference TRBV29-1 and TRBJ1-4 for the parts outside the CDR3, the full variable domain is SAVISQKPSRDICQRGTSLTIQCQVDSQVTMMFWYRQQPGQSLTLIATANQGSEATYESGFVIDKFPISRPNLTFSTLTVSNMSPEDSSIYLCSVVGTGREKLFFGSGTQLSVL.

This clonotype showed up many times. The CDR3 region is CSARVVDRGYGYTF. In DNA, the CDR3 is TGCAGTGCTAGAGTGGTAGACAGGGGATATGGCTACACCTTC. V is TRBV20-1 and J is TRBJ1-2; 8 bases agree with TRBD1. Trimming took 1 base from V and 5 from J; bases not matched to a gene: 6. The germline CDR1 and CDR2 sequences are DFQATT and SNEGSKA (reference sequence). CDR3 length: 14 amino acids.

The chain has TRBV11-2 and TRBJ2-5, with 10 bases aligning to TRBD1. Germline assignment: CDR1 SGHAT and CDR2 FQNNGV. After removal of 6 bases from V and 4 bases from J, the junction contained 5 bases not matched to a gene. The CDR3 consists of 14 residues. The CDR3 nucleotides are TGTGCCAGCAGTCGGGGACAGGGGACAGAGACCCAGTACTTC. It codes for CASSRGQGTETQYF.

This CDR3 is CASSLSPLLAGRSVEQFF. CDR3 DNA sequence: TGTGCCAGCAGCTTATCCCCCTTGCTAGCGGGTAGATCGGTGGAGCAGTTCTTC. V usage is TRBV7-3 and J usage is TRBJ2-1; 8 bases agree with TRBD2. The CDR3 is made up of 18 amino acids. With 2 bases clipped from V and 10 bases from J, the junction kept 19 bases outside the gene matches. CDR1 SGHTA and CDR2 FQGTGA come from the germline V gene.

This clonotype was observed a few times. V usage is TRBV28 and J usage is TRBJ2-1; 8 bases align to TRBD1. Germline V lookup: CDR1 MDHEN, CDR2 SYDVKM. This CDR3 region has 13 residues. V shed 3 bases, J shed 9 bases, and the junction held 4 bases outside the gene matches. Here the CDR3 reads CASSLGQATEQFF. The CDR3 DNA reads TGTGCCAGCAGTTTGGGACAGGCGACTGAGCAGTTCTTC.

The CDR3 spells CASSFLAGTPETQYF. Written as DNA, the CDR3 is TGTGCCAGCAGCTTTCTAGCGGGAACTCCGGAGACCCAGTACTTC. The rearrangement uses TRBV7-2 and TRBJ2-5; 9 bases align to TRBD2. The CDR3 is 15 residues long. From germline, CDR1 is SGHTA and CDR2 FQGNSA. V shed 3 bases, J shed 5 bases, and the junction held 7 bases outside the gene matches. The full variable domain, rest sourced from reference TRBV7-2 and TRBJ2-5, is GAGVSQSPSNKVTEKGKDVELRCDPISGHTALYWYRQSLGQGLEFLIYFQGNSAPDKSGLPSDRFSAERTGGSVSTLTIQRTQQEDSAVYLCASSFLAGTPETQYFGPGTRLLVL.

This clonotype was recorded a few times. The chain has TRBV20-1 and TRBJ2-1, with D uncertain. This CDR3 contains 15 residues. Germline lookup yields CDR1 DFQATT and CDR2 SNEGSKA (reference sequence). V lost 2 bases, J lost 0 bases, and 11 bases lay in between. This chain's CDR3 is CSARPRISSYNEQFF. CDR3 nucleotides: TGCAGTGCTAGACCCCGGATAAGCTCCTACAATGAGCAGTTCTTC.

The chain combines TRBV5-1 with TRBJ2-3, with a possible D match to TRBD2 (6 bases). CDR3 length: 16 amino acids. Germline CDR1 is SGHRS and CDR2 is YFSETQ. The germline V and J ends were trimmed by 4 bases and 6 bases, with 21 bases remaining between them. Here the CDR3 reads CASSGTGSGPTDTQYF. In DNA form, the CDR3 reads TGCGCCAGCAGCGGTACCGGGAGCGGGCCCACCGATACGCAGTATTTT.

V usage is TRBV20-1 and J usage is TRBJ2-1, with D tentatively TRBD2 (5 bases). V was cut by 3 bases and J by 3 bases, with 15 bases left in between. Germline lookup yields CDR1 DFQATT and CDR2 SNEGSKA (reference sequence). The CDR3 spans 15 residues. CDR3 in DNA: TGCAGTGCTAGGAGGAGCAAGCGGCTCTACAATGAGCAGTTCTTC. This encodes CSARRSKRLYNEQFF.

The rearrangement links TRBV6-2 or TRBV6-3 to TRBJ1-2; 7 nucleotides match TRBD1. V trimming: 7 bases; J trimming: 2 bases; junction bases outside the gene matches: 10. Germline assignment: CDR1 MNHEY and CDR2 SVGEGT. The CDR3 extends over 15 amino acids. The CDR3 spells CASTPRGQSNYGYTF. The CDR3 DNA is TGTGCCAGCACCCCCCGGGGACAGTCCAACTATGGCTACACCTTC.

This clonotype was seen only a few times. This rearrangement joins TRBV20-1 to TRBJ2-1; 9 nucleotides match TRBD2. V dropped 0 bases and J dropped 8; count of bases not matched to a gene: 8. The CDR3 runs to 15 residues. Per germline, CDR1 DFQATT and CDR2 SNEGSKA (reference sequence). The CDR3 DNA is TGCAGTGCTAGAGATTCCGGGACTAGCAGGGATGAGCAGTTCTTC. This encodes CSARDSGTSRDEQFF.

The rearrangement links TRBV5-1 to TRBJ2-6; D is unclear. From germline, CDR1 is SGHRS and CDR2 YFSETQ. Trimming shortened V by 4 bases and J by 3 bases, and 11 bases separated the two germline ends. This CDR3 spans 15 amino acids. CDR3 DNA sequence: TGCGCCAGCAGCGTGTTGCTCAGTGGGGCCAACGTCCTGACTTTC. Amino acids: CASSVLLSGANVLTF.

The chain employs TRBV7-9 and TRBJ2-1; weak D call: TRBD2 (6 bases). The CDR3 runs 12 residues. Germline V gives CDR1 SEHNR, CDR2 FQNEAQ (reference sequence). The ends were cut back, 8 bases at V and 4 bases at J, with 9 bases in the middle. For the CDR3, the DNA is TGTGCCAGCGCCGGGGGATACAATGAGCAGTTCTTC. Its translation: CASAGGYNEQFF.

This clonotype was detected many times. This sequence joins TRBV18 and TRBJ2-5; weak D call: TRBD1 (5 bases). Germline CDR1 reads KGHSH; CDR2 reads LQKENI. The length of the CDR3 is 13 residues. V gave up 1 base and J gave up 4 bases, with 7 bases separating them. This chain's CDR3 is CASSPQRGETQYF. CDR3 DNA sequence: TGTGCCAGCTCACCACAAAGGGGAGAGACCCAGTACTTC. The entire variable domain, with the rest obtained from reference TRBV18 and TRBJ2-5, is as follows: NAGVMQNPRHLVRRRGQEARLRCSPMKGHSHVYWYRQLPEEGLKFMVYLQKENIIDESGMPKERFSAEFPKEGPSILRIQQVVRGDSAAYFCASSPQRGETQYFGPGTRLLVL.

This clonotype was detected many times. The genes are TRBV5-5 and TRBJ2-3; TRBD1 matches 9 bases. V lost 4 bases and J lost 3; bases outside the gene matches: 9. Germline V gives CDR1 SGHKS, CDR2 YYEKEE (reference sequence). The CDR3 contains 16 residues. Written as DNA, the CDR3 is TGTGCCAGCAGCGGAGGGACAGGGCATAGGACAGATACGCAGTATTTT. As protein: CASSGGTGHRTDTQYF. The full variable domain, completed using reference TRBV5-5 and TRBJ2-3, is DAGVTQSPTHLIKTRGQQVTLRCSPISGHKSVSWYQQVLGQGPQFIFQYYEKEERGRGNFPDRFSARQFPNYSSELNVNALLLGDSALYLCASSGGTGHRTDTQYFGPGTRLTVL.

This clonotype appeared a few times. This chain joins TRBV29-1 and TRBJ2-5; D not resolved. CDR1 is SQVTM, CDR2 ANQGSEA, per germline. Trimming pared 4 bases from V and 0 bases from J, leaving 15 bases between. CDR3 length: 15 residues. Here the CDR3 DNA reads TGCAGCGTTGTTTCCGGGTTGTCGTACCAAGAGACCCAGTACTTC. Protein product: CSVVSGLSYQETQYF.

The CDR3 region is CASSLYPGVTYEQYF. For the CDR3, the DNA is TGTGCCAGCAGCCTCTACCCCGGGGTAACCTACGAGCAGTACTTC. The rearrangement links TRBV9 to TRBJ2-7; D perhaps matches TRBD2 (5 bases). Germline CDR1 and CDR2: SGDLS and YYNGEE. V shed 4 bases and J shed 2 bases, with 16 bases lying between them. The CDR3 runs 15 residues.

This clonotype was seen more than once but under ten times. This chain joins TRBV6-2 or TRBV6-3 and TRBJ1-4; no firm D call. Between the trimmed V and J ends, which lost 0 bases and 5 bases, there was a span of 7 bases. The CDR3 is made up of 14 amino acids. Germline CDR1 is MNHEY and CDR2 is SVGEGT. DNA of the CDR3: TGTGCCAGCAGTTACTCCGGGAGGAATGAAAAACTGTTTTTT. Encoded protein: CASSYSGRNEKLFF.

This clonotype was counted only a few times. The chain recombines TRBV4-1 with TRBJ2-2; D remains ambiguous. The CDR3 sequence is 15 residues long. Germline CDR1 and CDR2: MGHRA and YSYEKL. Trimming stripped 0 bases from V and 6 bases from J, with 11 bases between. CDR3: CASSQEEAFPGELFF. The CDR3 DNA sequence: TGCGCCAGCAGCCAAGAGGAAGCTTTCCCCGGGGAGCTGTTTTTT.

This clonotype showed up just a few times. The chain has TRBV20-1 and TRBJ2-1; D may be TRBD1 (5 bases). CDR1 DFQATT and CDR2 SNEGSKA come from the germline V gene (reference sequence). V was clipped by 0 bases and J by 2 bases, with 8 bases between them. The CDR3 is 14 amino acids. The CDR3 nucleotides read TGCAGTGCTAGAGATGGGGCCACCTACAATGAGCAGTTCTTC. Residues: CSARDGATYNEQFF.

V is TRBV4-2 and J is TRBJ2-6; D ambiguous. Germline lookup yields CDR1 LGHNA and CDR2 YNFKEQ. Trimming removed 1 base from V and 0 bases from J, with 7 bases in between. CDR3 size: 16 residues. The CDR3 nucleotides read TGTGCCAGCAGCCAAGTGGGAAGCTCTGGGGCCAACGTCCTGACTTTC. It encodes CASSQVGSSGANVLTF.

This clonotype has a handful of counts. The chain uses TRBV7-9 and TRBJ2-7; no firm D call. CDR3 length: 12 residues. CDR1 and CDR2 from the germline V gene are SEHNR and FQNEAQ (reference sequence). Deletions cut 6 bases from V and 6 bases from J, with 12 bases between. CDR3 residues: CASRESVGEQYF. The CDR3 bases are TGTGCCAGCAGAGAATCTGTGGGCGAGCAGTACTTC. Complete variable domain (other parts from reference TRBV7-9 and TRBJ2-7): DTGVSQNPRHKITKRGQNVTFRCDPISEHNRLYWYRQTLGQGPEFLTYFQNEAQLEKSRLLSDRFSAERPKGSFSTLEIQRTEQGDSAMYLCASRESVGEQYFGPGTRLTVT.

The chain has TRBV5-5 and TRBJ2-6; 7 positions agree with TRBD2. The CDR3 is made up of 15 amino acids. V lost 1 base and J lost 11; bases outside the gene matches: 9. In germline, CDR1 is SGHKS, CDR2 YYEKEE (reference sequence). The CDR3 DNA follows: TGTGCCAGCAGCTTGCGGGCAGCGGGATCCTACGTCCTGACTTTC. Translation gives CASSLRAAGSYVLTF.

This clonotype was seen a handful of times. The chain employs TRBV6-1 and TRBJ2-7; 13 nucleotides agree with TRBD2. The CDR3 is 13 residues long. V was pared by 10 bases and J by 5 bases, with 5 bases of the junction left unmatched. Germline CDR1 reads MNHNS; CDR2 reads SASEGT. The CDR3 bases are TGTGCCACCACAGGACTAGCGGGGGACGAGCAGTACTTC. Protein sequence: CATTGLAGDEQYF.

The chain has TRBV11-3 and TRBJ2-5; the D is unclear. Germline values: CDR1 SGHNT, CDR2 YENEEA. V was clipped by 1 base and J by 4 bases, with 16 bases between them. This CDR3 region has 16 residues. CDR3 nucleotides: TGTGCCAGCAGCTTAGGGGCGGATCTAAGTGGAGAGACCCAGTACTTC. It is translated as CASSLGADLSGETQYF. Drawing the rest from reference TRBV11-3 and TRBJ2-5, the complete variable domain is EAGVVQSPRYKIIEKKQPVAFWCNPISGHNTLYWYLQNLGQGPELLIRYENEEAVDDSQLPKDRFSAERLKGVDSTLKIQPAELGDSAVYLCASSLGADLSGETQYFGPGTRLLVL.

The chain uses TRBV12-3 or TRBV12-4 and TRBJ2-7; 14 bases match TRBD2. V lost 3 bases to trimming and J lost 2 bases; unmatched junction nucleotides: 6. The CDR3 has 17 residues. The CDR3 bases are TGTGCCAGCAGTTTTGAAGGGACTAGCGGGAGTACCTACGAGCAGTACTTC. Its protein is CASSFEGTSGSTYEQYF.